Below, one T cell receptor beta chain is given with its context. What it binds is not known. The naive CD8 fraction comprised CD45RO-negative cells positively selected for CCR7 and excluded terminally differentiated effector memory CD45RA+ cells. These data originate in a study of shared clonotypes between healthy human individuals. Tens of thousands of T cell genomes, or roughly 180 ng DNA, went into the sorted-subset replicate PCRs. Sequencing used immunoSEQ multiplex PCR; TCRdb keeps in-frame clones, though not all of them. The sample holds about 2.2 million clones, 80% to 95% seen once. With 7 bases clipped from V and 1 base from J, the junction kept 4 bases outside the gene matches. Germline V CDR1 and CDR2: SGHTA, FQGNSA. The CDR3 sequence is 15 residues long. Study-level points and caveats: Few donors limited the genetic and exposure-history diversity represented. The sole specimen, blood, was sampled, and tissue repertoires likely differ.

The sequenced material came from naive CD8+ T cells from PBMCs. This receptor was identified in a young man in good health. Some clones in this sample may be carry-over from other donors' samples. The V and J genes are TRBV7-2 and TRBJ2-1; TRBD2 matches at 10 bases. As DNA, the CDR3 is TGTGCCAGCACCTCGGGACTAGCGTCCTACAATGAGCAGTTCTTC. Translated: CASTSGLASYNEQFF.